This T cell receptor (beta chain) emerged from a study of identical twins. General study results and limits: Out-of-frame alpha sequences common to twins exhibited an excess of low generation probability.

V lost 4 bases, J lost 7 bases, and 5 bases stayed unmatched. Germline loops: CDR1 SEHNR, CDR2 FQNEAQ (reference sequence). This CDR3 is 14 amino acids long. In regard to this clonotype: Its antigen is not identified.

Healthy Caucasians supplied all donations. A universal primer site came from template switching; cDNA carried unique molecular identifiers. TCRdb recomputed calls from the 5' RACE reads with MiXCR, one row per CDR3 protein. The sample contains 450,000 or so distinct CDR3 sequences, approximately 25% of which appear only once. The data were also submitted as part of a second study, on T cells expressing NK-cell markers. That study adds: In sorted CD3+CD56+NKG2C+, CD3+CD56+NKG2C- and CD3+CD56-NKG2C+ T cells, TCR beta repertoires were obtained.

The sequencing input was CD4+ T cells sorted from blood. The sequence was collected from a woman aged 18-30 years in good health. The V call is TRBV7-9, the J call TRBJ1-4, with 8 bases identical to TRBD1. CDR3 loop: CASSSQGALEKLFF. The CDR3 coding sequence is TGTGCCAGCAGCTCGCAGGGGGCTCTTGAAAAACTGTTTTTT.